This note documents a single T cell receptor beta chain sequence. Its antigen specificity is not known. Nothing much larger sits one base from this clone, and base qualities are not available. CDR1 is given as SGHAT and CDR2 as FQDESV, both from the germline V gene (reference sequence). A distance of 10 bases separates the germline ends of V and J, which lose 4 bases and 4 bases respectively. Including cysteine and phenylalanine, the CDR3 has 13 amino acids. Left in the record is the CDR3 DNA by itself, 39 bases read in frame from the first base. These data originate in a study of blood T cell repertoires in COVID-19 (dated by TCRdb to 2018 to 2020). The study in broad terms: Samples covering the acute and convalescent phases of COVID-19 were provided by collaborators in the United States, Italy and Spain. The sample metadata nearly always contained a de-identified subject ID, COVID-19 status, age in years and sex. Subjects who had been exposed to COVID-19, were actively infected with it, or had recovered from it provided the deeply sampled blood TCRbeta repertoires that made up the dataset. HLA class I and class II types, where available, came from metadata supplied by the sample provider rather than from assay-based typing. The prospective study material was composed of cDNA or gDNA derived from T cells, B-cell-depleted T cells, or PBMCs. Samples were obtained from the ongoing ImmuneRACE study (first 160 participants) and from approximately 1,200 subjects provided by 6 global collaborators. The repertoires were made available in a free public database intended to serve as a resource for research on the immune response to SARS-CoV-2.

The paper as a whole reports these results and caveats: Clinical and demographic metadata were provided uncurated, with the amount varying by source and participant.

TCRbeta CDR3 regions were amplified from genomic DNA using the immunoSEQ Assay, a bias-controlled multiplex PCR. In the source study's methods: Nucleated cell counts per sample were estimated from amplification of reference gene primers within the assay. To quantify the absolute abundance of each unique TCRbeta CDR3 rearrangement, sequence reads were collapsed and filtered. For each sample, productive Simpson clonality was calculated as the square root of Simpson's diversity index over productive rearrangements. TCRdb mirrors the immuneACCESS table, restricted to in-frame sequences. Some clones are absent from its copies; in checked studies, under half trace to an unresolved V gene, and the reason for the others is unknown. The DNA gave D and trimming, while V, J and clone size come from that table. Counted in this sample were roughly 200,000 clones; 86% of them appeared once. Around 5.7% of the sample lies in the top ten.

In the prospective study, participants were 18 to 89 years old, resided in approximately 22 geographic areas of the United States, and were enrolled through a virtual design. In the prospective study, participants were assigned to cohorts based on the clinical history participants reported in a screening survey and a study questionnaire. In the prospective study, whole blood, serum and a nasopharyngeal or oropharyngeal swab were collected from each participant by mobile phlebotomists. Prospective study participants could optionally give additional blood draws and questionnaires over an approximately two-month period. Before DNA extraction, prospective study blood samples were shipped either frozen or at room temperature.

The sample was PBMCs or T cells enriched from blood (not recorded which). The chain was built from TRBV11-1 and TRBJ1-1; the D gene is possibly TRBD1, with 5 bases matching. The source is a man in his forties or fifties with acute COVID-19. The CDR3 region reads CASSSDRVTEAFF. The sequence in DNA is TGTGCCAGCAGCTCTGACAGAGTCACTGAAGCTTTCTTT.